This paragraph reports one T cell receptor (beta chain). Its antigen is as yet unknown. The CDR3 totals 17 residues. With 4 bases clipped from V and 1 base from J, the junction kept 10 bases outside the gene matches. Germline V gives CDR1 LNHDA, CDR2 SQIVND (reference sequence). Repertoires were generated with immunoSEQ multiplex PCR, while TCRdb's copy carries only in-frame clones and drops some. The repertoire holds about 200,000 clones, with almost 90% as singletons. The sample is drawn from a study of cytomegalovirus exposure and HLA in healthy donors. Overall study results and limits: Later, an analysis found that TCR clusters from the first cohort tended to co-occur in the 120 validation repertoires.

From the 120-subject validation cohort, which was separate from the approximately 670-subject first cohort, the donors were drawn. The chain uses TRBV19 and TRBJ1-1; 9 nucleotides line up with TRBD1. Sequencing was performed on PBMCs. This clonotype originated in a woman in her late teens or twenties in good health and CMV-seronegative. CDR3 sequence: CASSKLGQGFSNTEAFF. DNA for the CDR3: TGTGCCAGTAGTAAATTGGGACAGGGATTTTCGAACACTGAAGCTTTCTTT.